Listed below are T cell receptor beta chains from one sample, sequenced in a study of blood T cell repertoires in COVID-19. Libraries were prepared by immunoSEQ multiplex PCR; TCRdb keeps only in-frame clonotypes and omits some of them. The sample carries hundreds of thousands of clones, more than 80% recorded once. Material for sequencing was peripheral blood. These receptors were obtained from a man in his forties with acute or convalescent COVID-19. The CDR3 runs from the conserved cysteine through the conserved F or W. A D gene is named only where the DNA matches it firmly. A row's size may be missing; if present it is once, few, many or a size class.

J gene | D gene | V gene | clone size | CDR3 DNA | CDR3 protein
TRBJ2-1 | TRBD2 | TRBV6-5 | . | TGTGCCAGCAGTTTAGCGGGGTCTCGCTACAATGAGCAGTTCTTC | CASSLAGSRYNEQFF
TRBJ2-5 | . | TRBV10-3 | . | TGTGCCATCAGTGAGACGAGAGGCCGGGACACATTGAAGACCCAGTACTTC | CAISETRGRDTLKTQYF
TRBJ1-2 | . | TRBV2 | . | TGTGCCAGCAGACAGGCCTCTTCCTATGGCTACACCTTC | CASRQASSYGYTF
TRBJ1-1 | . | TRBV2 | . | TGTGCCAGCAGTGGGCAGGCATCCGACACTGAAGCTTTCTTT | CASSGQASDTEAFF
TRBJ2-3 | . | TRBV5-1 | . | TGCGCCAGCAGCTTAGAGGATACGCAGTATTTT | CASSLEDTQYF
TRBJ2-7 | TRBD2 | TRBV30 | . | TGTGCCTGGAGTTCCGGGGGGGGCGAGCAGTACTTC | CAWSSGGGEQYF
TRBJ1-2 | TRBD1 | TRBV5-4 | . | TGTGCCAGCAGCACGGGACAGGGGGATGGCTACACCTTC | CASSTGQGDGYTF
TRBJ2-1 | TRBD2 | TRBV29-1 | . | TGCAGCGTTCGGGGGGGCTCGATTCTATACAATGAGCAGTTCTTC | CSVRGGSILYNEQFF
TRBJ1-5 | . | TRBV30 | . | TGTGCCTGGAGTTTAGCGGCGAATCAGCCCCAGCATTTT | CAWSLAANQPQHF
TRBJ2-1 | TRBD1 | TRBV18 | . | TGTGCCAGCTCACTCGGGACAGGGGAATTAGCGGGTGAGCAGTTCTTC | CASSLGTGELAGEQFF
TRBJ2-7 | . | TRBV5-5 | . | TGTGCCAGCAGCTTGACAGACGACGAGCAGTACTTC | CASSLTDDEQYF
TRBJ1-5 | . | TRBV27 | . | TGTGCCAGCAGTTTTGGGGGCCGGGGCAATCAGCCCCAGCATTTT | CASSFGGRGNQPQHF
TRBJ1-4 | . | TRBV7-6 | . | TGTGCCAGCAGCTTACAGGGGAGAGGCGAAAAACTGTTTTTT | CASSLQGRGEKLFF
TRBJ2-1 | . | TRBV5-3 | . | TGTGCCAGAAGTTCGGAACTAGCCCCCCACAATGAGCAGTTCTTC | CARSSELAPHNEQFF
TRBJ2-5 | . | TRBV9 | . | TGTGCCAGCAGCGTAGGGGTTCGGGGGGCCTTATTTCAAGAGACCCAGTACTTC | CASSVGVRGALFQETQYF
TRBJ2-3 | TRBD2 | TRBV5-4 | . | TGTGCCAGCAGCTTGCCCGTTAGCGGGAGACAGGCAGATACGCAGTATTTT | CASSLPVSGRQADTQYF
TRBJ2-7 | . | TRBV5-5 | . | TGTGCCAGCAGCTTATGGGAGATTCGCGAGCAGTACTTC | CASSLWEIREQYF
TRBJ1-6 | . | TRBV4-1 | . | TGCGCCAGCGATCGACCCGGGGGGAATTCACCCCTCCACTTT | CASDRPGGNSPLHF
TRBJ2-5 | . | TRBV29-1 | . | TGCAGCGTTTACCTTTTAGGAGTGAAAGAGACCCAGTACTTC | CSVYLLGVKETQYF
TRBJ2-5 | . | TRBV28 | . | TGTGCCAGCAGACCCTCGGGATCAGCAATAGTCCAAGAGACCCAGTACTTC | CASRPSGSAIVQETQYF
TRBJ1-2 | TRBD1 | TRBV12-3/TRBV12-4 | . | TGTGCCAGCAGTTTGGCACAGGGGTTTGGCTACACCTTC | CASSLAQGFGYTF
TRBJ2-3 | . | TRBV28 | once | TGTGCCAGCAGGGTCAGGGTAATAGGCACAGATACGCAGTATTTT | CASRVRVIGTDTQYF
TRBJ1-2 | . | TRBV3-1/TRBV3-2 | . | TGTGCCAGCAGCCAAGTGGACAGTTCGCCCATGGGCTACACCTTC | CASSQVDSSPMGYTF
TRBJ1-1 | . | TRBV4-2 | . | TGTGCCAGCAGCCGAAGCTCTATGAACACTGAAGCTTTCTTT | CASSRSSMNTEAFF
TRBJ1-3 | . | TRBV30 | . | TGTGCCTGGAGTAAGGGAGTGGGAAACACCATATATTTT | CAWSKGVGNTIYF
TRBJ2-2 | TRBD1 | TRBV25-1 | . | TGTGCCAGCAGAGACAGGGGGAACGGGGAGCTGTTTTTT | CASRDRGNGELFF
TRBJ1-2 | TRBD1 | TRBV29-1 | . | TGCAGCGCCCGAATCGGGACAGACGGACCCTATGGCTACACCTTC | CSARIGTDGPYGYTF
TRBJ2-7 | TRBD1 | TRBV29-1 | . | TGCAGCGTAAATGGGGCAGGGGGAACCTACGAGCAGTACTTC | CSVNGAGGTYEQYF
TRBJ2-3 | . | TRBV5-1 | . | TGCGCCAGCAGAACGGAGGGAGCCCCAGATACGCAGTATTTT | CASRTEGAPDTQYF
TRBJ2-5 | TRBD2 | TRBV6-5 | . | TGTGCCAGCAGTCCGACTAGCGGACCCCCTTACCAGTACTTC | CASSPTSGPPYQYF
TRBJ2-1 | . | TRBV29-1 | . | TGCAGCGCTTTAACAGGGATTGGCGAGCAGTTCTTC | CSALTGIGEQFF
TRBJ2-5 | TRBD2 | TRBV7-3 | . | TGTGCCAGCACCCTACTTGGTGGGGGGGAAGAGACCCAGTACTTC | CASTLLGGGEETQYF
TRBJ1-2 | . | TRBV11-2 | . | TGTGCCAGCAGCCCCACCTTGAGACATAAGTATGGCTACACCTTC | CASSPTLRHKYGYTF
TRBJ1-5 | . | TRBV7-2 | . | TGTGCCAGCAGCCGGCGGAGCAATCAGCCCCAGCATTTT | CASSRRSNQPQHF
TRBJ1-2 | TRBD1 | TRBV7-9 | few | TGTGCCAGCAGCCTAACCGGGACAGGGAGGTATGGCTACACCTTC | CASSLTGTGRYGYTF
TRBJ2-1 | TRBD2 | TRBV10-1 | . | TGCGCCAGCAGTGTAAGAGCGGGAGGTCATGAGCAGTTCTTC | CASSVRAGGHEQFF
TRBJ1-2 | TRBD1 | TRBV28 | once | TGTGCCAGCCTATTTACAGGGGTTTTAAACTATGGCTACACCTTC | CASLFTGVLNYGYTF
TRBJ2-7 | . | TRBV27 | . | TGTGCCAGCAGTTTAACTCCAGGGGCCTACGAGCAGTACTTC | CASSLTPGAYEQYF
TRBJ2-3 | . | TRBV24-1 | . | TGTGCCACCAGTGACCTATTCGACAGGTCTAGCACAGATACGCAGTATTTT | CATSDLFDRSSTDTQYF
TRBJ1-1 | . | TRBV6-1 | . | TGTGCCAGCAGTGAAGATCTTCCAGGCCTATCAACTTCTGAAGCTTTCTTT | CASSEDLPGLSTSEAFF
TRBJ2-5 | TRBD2 | TRBV7-2 | . | TGTGCCAGCAGCATAGCCGGGACTAGCGGGGGCCAAGAGACCCAGTACTTC | CASSIAGTSGGQETQYF
TRBJ1-2 | . | TRBV29-1 | . | TGCAGCGTTGTCAACAGAGATAACTATGGCTACACCTTC | CSVVNRDNYGYTF
TRBJ2-5 | TRBD2 | TRBV18 | . | TGTGCCAGCTCACCCCGACTAGCGGGAGAGCTGAGCCAAGAGACCCAGTACTTC | CASSPRLAGELSQETQYF
TRBJ1-2 | . | TRBV15 | . | TGTGCCACCAGCGAGGGGGGGAGCTCCTATGGCTACACCTTC | CATSEGGSSYGYTF
TRBJ1-4 | . | TRBV27 | . | TGTGCCAGCAGTCCTCCATCGAGTAGGGGTGAAAAACTGTTTTTT | CASSPPSSRGEKLFF
TRBJ1-1 | TRBD1 | TRBV5-1 | . | TGCGCCAGCCGATGGACAGGGGAGACTGAAGCTTTCTTT | CASRWTGETEAFF
TRBJ2-5 | . | TRBV7-3 | . | TGTGCCAGCAGCTTAACGGGGGCAGGGGTACAAGAGACCCAGTACTTC | CASSLTGAGVQETQYF
TRBJ1-2 | TRBD1 | TRBV10-3 | . | TGTGCCATCACAGAACCGGGACAGGGGAACTATGGCTACACCTTC | CAITEPGQGNYGYTF
TRBJ1-6 | TRBD1 | TRBV15 | . | TGTGCCACCAGCAGACGACAGGGGGGGAATTCACCCCTCCACTTT | CATSRRQGGNSPLHF
TRBJ2-5 | TRBD2 | TRBV11-1 | . | TGTGCCAGCAGCTTGGGAGCGGGGGGCCCCCAGACCCAGTACTTC | CASSLGAGGPQTQYF
TRBJ2-1 | . | TRBV6-6 | . | TGTGCCAGCAGTTACTCCCGGGGGTACAATGAGCAGTTCTTC | CASSYSRGYNEQFF
TRBJ1-2 | . | TRBV3-1/TRBV3-2 | . | TGTGCCAGCAGCCAAGCTGGCGGGGACCCCTATGGCTACACCTTC | CASSQAGGDPYGYTF
TRBJ1-5 | . | TRBV6-1 | . | TGTGCCAGCAGTGAATGGGCAGCCGGAATTAATCAGCCCCAGCATTTT | CASSEWAAGINQPQHF
TRBJ1-2 | TRBD1 | TRBV7-3 | . | TGTGCCAGCAGCGTGGGACAGGGGTATGGCTACACCTTC | CASSVGQGYGYTF
TRBJ1-2 | . | TRBV29-1 | once | TGCAGCGTTGACACAGAACTCTATGGCTACACCTTC | CSVDTELYGYTF
TRBJ2-7 | . | TRBV5-6 | . | TGTGCCAGCAGCTTGGGCGGGGGCTCCTCCCACGAGCAGTACTTC | CASSLGGGSSHEQYF
TRBJ2-5 | . | TRBV13 | . | TGTGCCAGCAGCTCATGGGACACGAAAGAGACCCAGTACTTC | CASSSWDTKETQYF